Described below is a single TCR beta chain sequence and its context. V lost 1 base to trimming and J lost 2 bases, with 9 bases between them. The germline gives CDR1 GTSNPN, CDR2 SVGIG (reference sequence). CDR3 length equals 14 residues. The data derive from a study of cytomegalovirus exposure and HLA in healthy donors. Produced via immunoSEQ multiplex PCR; TCRdb's table is partial and in-frame only. This sample has over 200,000 clones, with roughly 83% found just once. The source is a woman aged 25 to 39 in good health and CMV-seropositive. Sequences were obtained from PBMCs. The chain joins TRBV30 to TRBJ1-3; D gene unclear. The CDR3 sequence is CAWSAGIAGNTIYF. For the CDR3, the DNA is TGTGCCTGGAGTGCGGGGATTGCTGGAAACACCATATATTTT.